This T cell receptor (beta chain) is drawn from a study of T cells in Graves' hyperthyroidism and ophthalmopathy. Background on the study: At initial diagnosis, before any treatment had begun, peripheral blood was obtained.

RNA transcripts served as the template for amplifying TCR beta CDR3 regions. With the HTBI primer set, the TCR CDR3 went through a first round of RT-PCR. MiXCR was run by TCRdb on the multiplex PCR reads, yielding one entry per CDR3 protein. The sample shows hundreds of thousands of distinct CDR3 sequences, less than 25% of them seen only once. Note on this clonotype: Its antigen is unknown.

The CDR3 runs 14 residues. The junction had 4 bases not matched to a gene; V was cut back by 4 bases and J by 3 bases. In germline, CDR1 is MNHNS, CDR2 SASEGT. Points from the study as a whole: Blood held most thyroid clonotypes expanded above 0.001 frequency.

This receptor was identified in a man aged 30-40 years with Graves' ophthalmopathy. The V gene is TRBV6-1, the J gene TRBJ1-2; 8 bases align to TRBD1. Sequenced sample: blood. CDR3 in DNA: TGTGCCAGCAGTGGGACAGGGAGCCACTATGGCTACACCTTC. As protein: CASSGTGSHYGYTF.